The rows below give T cell receptor beta chains drawn from one sample of a study of read filtering for tumor transcriptome and immune sequencing. TCRdb reanalysed the reads using MiXCR and keeps one entry per CDR3 protein. Of fewer than 25,000 distinct CDR3 sequences in the sample, about 20% are singletons; the top ten hold 47%. Sequencing was carried out using a population of CD138-negative cells sorted from bone marrow. The origin of the receptors is a donor at least 40 years old with multiple myeloma. The CDR3 runs from the conserved cysteine through the conserved F or W. The D gene is left open where the match is weak. Not all rows give a size; the values are once, few, many and, for expanded clones, a class.

clone_size j_call v_call d_call cdr3_aa cdr3_nt
many TRBJ2-1 TRBV28 - CASSSPAGQSGNEQFF TGTGCCAGCAGTTCGCCCGCGGGACAGTCGGGGAATGAGCAGTTCTTC
few TRBJ2-4 TRBV28 TRBD2 CASSRSGTRALAKNIQYF TGTGCCAGCAGCCGCTCCGGGACTAGGGCACTAGCCAAAAACATTCAGTACTTC
many TRBJ1-1 TRBV7-8 - CASSFNRVNTEAFF TGTGCCAGCAGCTTTAACAGGGTTAACACTGAAGCTTTCTTT
many TRBJ1-4 TRBV12-3/TRBV12-4 - CASSLSGREVF TGTGCCAGCAGTTTATCGGGACGAGAGGTTTTT
many TRBJ2-6 TRBV11-2 - CASSLSPFGANVLTF TGTGCCAGCAGCCTATCTCCCTTTGGGGCCAACGTCCTGACTTTC
few TRBJ2-7 TRBV29-1 TRBD1 CSVEDTGEAYEQYF TGCAGCGTTGAAGATACAGGGGAAGCCTACGAGCAGTACTTC
many TRBJ2-1 TRBV19 TRBD1 CASSAGGWYNEQFF TGTGCCAGTAGTGCAGGGGGCTGGTACAATGAGCAGTTCTTC
many TRBJ1-4 TRBV7-8 TRBD1 CASSLRDRGRDEKLFF TGTGCCAGCAGCCTCCGGGACAGGGGGCGCGATGAAAAACTGTTTTTT
many TRBJ1-1 TRBV5-1 - CASSGALEVGEAFF TGCGCCAGCAGCGGGGCGCTGGAAGTGGGTGAAGCTTTCTTT
many TRBJ1-1 TRBV7-3 TRBD1 CASSEQGADTEAFF TGTGCCAGCAGCGAACAGGGGGCGGACACTGAAGCTTTCTTT
many TRBJ2-5 TRBV5-1 - CASSLRGGETQYF TGCGCCAGCAGCTTAAGGGGCGGAGAGACCCAGTACTTC
- TRBJ2-5 TRBV30 - CAWSVEETQYF TGTGCCTGGAGTGTAGAAGAGACCCAGTACTTC
medium-sized TRBJ2-1 TRBV6-4 TRBD2 CASSDAGEPNEQFF TGTGCCAGCAGTGACGCGGGGGAGCCCAATGAGCAGTTCTTC
many TRBJ2-3 TRBV6-5 TRBD2 CASSLAGGYTDTQYF TGTGCCAGCAGTCTAGCGGGGGGTTACACAGATACGCAGTATTTT
many TRBJ2-5 TRBV7-2 TRBD2 CASSWTSGGAETQYF TGTGCCAGCAGCTGGACTAGCGGGGGGGCGGAGACCCAGTACTTC
many TRBJ2-5 TRBV7-2 - CASFMGAGETQYF TGTGCCAGCTTTATGGGGGCCGGGGAGACCCAGTACTTC
many TRBJ2-7 TRBV7-8 TRBD1 CASSLGQGGVNEQYF TGTGCCAGCAGCTTAGGACAGGGGGGGGTTAACGAGCAGTACTTC
few TRBJ2-7 TRBV14 - CASSLTGISEQYF TGTGCCAGCAGCCTCACAGGGATCTCCGAGCAGTACTTC
many TRBJ2-1 TRBV3-1 - CASSQDPEGYNEQFF TGTGCCAGCAGCCAAGATCCGGAGGGCTACAATGAGCAGTTCTTC
many TRBJ2-1 TRBV6-1 - CASSEMGASSSYNEQFF TGTGCCAGCAGTGAAATGGGGGCGAGTAGCTCCTACAATGAGCAGTTCTTC
many TRBJ2-1 TRBV9 - CASSVATGFSYNEQFF TGTGCCAGCAGCGTCGCCACAGGGTTCTCCTACAATGAGCAGTTCTTC
- TRBJ2-1 TRBV6-5 - CASSYSEGYYSEQLF TGTGCCAGCAGTTACTCGGAAGGGTATTACAGTGAGCAGCTCTTC
- TRBJ2-5 TRBV11-2 TRBD1 CASSLGQGVQETQYF TGTGCCAGCAGCCTGGGACAGGGGGTTCAAGAGACCCAGTACTTC
- TRBJ1-5 TRBV20-1 - CSARSTGRRDQPQHF TGCAGTGCTAGGTCTACGGGCAGGAGGGATCAGCCCCAGCATTTT
many TRBJ1-3 TRBV10-3 - CAISDPRTAGSGNTIYF TGTGCCATCAGTGACCCAAGAACAGCCGGCTCTGGAAACACCATATATTTT
many TRBJ2-3 TRBV5-5 TRBD1 CASSLGQGGGTDTQYF TGTGCCAGCAGCTTGGGACAGGGGGGGGGCACAGATACGCAGTATTTT
many TRBJ2-6 TRBV7-2 - CASSLSSGANVLTF TGTGCCAGCAGCTTATCCTCTGGGGCCAACGTCCTGACTTTC
many TRBJ1-1 TRBV18 TRBD1 CASSLGQGYAEAFF TGTGCCAGCTCACTAGGACAGGGGTATGCTGAAGCTTTCTTT
many TRBJ1-2 TRBV9 TRBD1 CASSAGQGTNYGYTF TGTGCCAGCAGCGCCGGACAGGGCACTAACTATGGCTACACCTTC
many TRBJ2-1 TRBV20-1 TRBD2 CSARATSGGAWAEEFF TGCAGTGCTAGAGCTACTAGCGGGGGGGCTTGGGCTGAAGAGTTCTTC
many TRBJ2-1 TRBV6-6 - CASKGRTTYNEQFF TGTGCCAGCAAGGGTAGGACGACCTACAATGAGCAGTTCTTC
many TRBJ2-1 TRBV4-2 - CASSHWGRGGYNEQFF TGTGCCAGCAGCCATTGGGGTAGGGGGGGCTACAATGAGCAGTTCTTC
- TRBJ2-1 TRBV5-1 - CASSRDTPNNEQFF TGCGCCAGCAGTAGGGACACCCCGAACAATGAGCAGTTCTTC
- TRBJ2-6 TRBV4-1 - CAISPVAGANLLTF TGCGCCATCAGCCCGGTGGCTGGGGCCAACCTCCTGACTTTC
many TRBJ1-6 TRBV27 - CASRHGSNSPLHF TGTGCCAGCAGGCACGGGAGTAATTCACCCCTCCACTTT
many TRBJ1-5 TRBV19 TRBD1 CASSPGQAFGQPQHF TGTGCCAGTAGCCCTGGACAGGCCTTCGGACAGCCCCAGCATTTT
few TRBJ2-5 TRBV4-1 TRBD2 CASSPGGSQETQYF TGCGCCAGCAGCCCGGGGGGTAGTCAAGAGACCCAGTACTTC
medium-sized TRBJ2-1 TRBV7-8 TRBD2 CASSLTGTSGYNEQFF TGTGCCAGCAGCCTCACCGGGACTAGCGGTTACAATGAGCAGTTCTTC
many TRBJ1-1 TRBV20-1 - CSARTQSFGELITEAFF TGCAGTGCCAGGACCCAAAGCTTCGGGGAATTGATCACTGAAGCTTTCTTT
few TRBJ1-5 TRBV30 - CAWRPGSANQPQHF TGTGCCTGGAGACCAGGGTCGGCTAATCAGCCCCAGCATTTT
many TRBJ1-5 TRBV7-9 - CASSSEQGRWSNQPQHF TGTGCCAGCAGCTCCGAACAGGGAAGATGGAGCAATCAGCCCCAGCATTTT
- TRBJ2-7 TRBV2 - CASRDGTAAAYEQYF TGTGCCAGCAGGGACGGGACCGCTGCGGCCTACGAGCAGTACTTC